This T cell receptor beta chain derives from a study of blood T cell repertoires in COVID-19. CDR3 length: 12 residues. Trimming pared 3 bases from V and 4 bases from J, leaving 7 bases between. Methods used by the authors: Nucleated cell counts were estimated from reference gene primer amplification. TCRdb keeps only in-frame clones here, not all; method: immunoSEQ multiplex PCR. The V and J calls and the clone size are those of that table, but D and trimming were determined from the DNA. The sample lists roughly 70,000 clones; 91% were seen once. The V call is TRBV12-3 or TRBV12-4, the J call TRBJ2-7; D possibly corresponds to TRBD2 (5 bases). Sequencing was done on a sample of peripheral blood. The origin of this receptor is a human donor in a cohort sampled during active COVID-19. Written as DNA, the CDR3 is TGTGCCAGCAGTTTGACGGGATACGAGCAGTACTTC. Encoded protein: CASSLTGYEQYF.